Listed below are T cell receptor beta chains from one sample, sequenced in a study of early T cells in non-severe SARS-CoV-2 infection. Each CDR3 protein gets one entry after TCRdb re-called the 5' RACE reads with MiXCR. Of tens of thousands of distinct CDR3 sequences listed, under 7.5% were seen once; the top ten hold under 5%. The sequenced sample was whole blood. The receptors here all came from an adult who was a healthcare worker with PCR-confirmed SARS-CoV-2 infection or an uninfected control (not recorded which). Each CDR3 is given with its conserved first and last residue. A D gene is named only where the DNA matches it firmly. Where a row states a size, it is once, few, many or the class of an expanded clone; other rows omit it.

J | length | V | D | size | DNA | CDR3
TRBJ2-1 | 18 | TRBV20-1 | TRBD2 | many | TGCAGTGCTAGAGGTACTAGCGGGAGGGCATCATCCCTCAATGAGCAGTTCTTC | CSARGTSGRASSLNEQFF
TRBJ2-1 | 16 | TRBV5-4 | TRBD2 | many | TGTGCCAGCAGCTTGGACCCAGCGGGAACAACCAATGAGCAGTTCTTC | CASSLDPAGTTNEQFF
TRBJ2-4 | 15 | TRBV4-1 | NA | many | TGCGCCAGCAGCATAGGCGGATTAGCCAAAAACATTCAGTACTTC | CASSIGGLAKNIQYF
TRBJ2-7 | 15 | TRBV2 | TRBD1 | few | TGTGCCAGCAGCGCCGTAGCGGACAGGGGTTACGAGCAGTACTTC | CASSAVADRGYEQYF
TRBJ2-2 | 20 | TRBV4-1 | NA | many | TGCGCCAGCAACCGACAGTATATTAGCCCACGGGCCTTAGACACCGGGGAGCTGTTTTTT | CASNRQYISPRALDTGELFF
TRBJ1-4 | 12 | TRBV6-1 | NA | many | TGTGCCAGCAGGGCAACTAATGAAAAACTGTTTTTT | CASRATNEKLFF
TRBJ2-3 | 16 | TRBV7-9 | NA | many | TGTGCCAGCAGAGCCCGCACAGGACCAAACACAGATACGCAGTATTTT | CASRARTGPNTDTQYF
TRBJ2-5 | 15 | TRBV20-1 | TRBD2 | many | TGCAGTGCCGGGACTAGCGGGAGTAGAGGGAAGACCCAGTACTTC | CSAGTSGSRGKTQYF
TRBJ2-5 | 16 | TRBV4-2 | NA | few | TGTGCCAGCAGCCATTCAGGGGTCCCAGGCGGGGAGACCCAGTACTTC | CASSHSGVPGGETQYF
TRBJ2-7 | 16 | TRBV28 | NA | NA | TGTGCCAGCAGTTCGCCCCAACAGGGAAAGACCTACGAGCAGTACTTC | CASSSPQQGKTYEQYF
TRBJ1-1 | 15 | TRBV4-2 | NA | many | TGTGCCAGCAGCCAAAAACCGACAGAGCTCACTGAAGCTTTCTTT | CASSQKPTELTEAFF
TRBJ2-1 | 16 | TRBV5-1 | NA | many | TGCGCCAGCAGCTTGGCCGGGACCCAACCGCACAATGAGCAGTTCTTC | CASSLAGTQPHNEQFF
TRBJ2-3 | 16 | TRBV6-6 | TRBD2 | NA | TGTGCCAGCAGCCGACTAGCGGGATCGGCGACAGATACGCAGTATTTT | CASSRLAGSATDTQYF
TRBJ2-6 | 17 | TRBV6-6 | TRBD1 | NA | TGTGCCAGCACGCTCCGGACAGGGATCTCTGGGGCCAACGTCCTGACTTTC | CASTLRTGISGANVLTF
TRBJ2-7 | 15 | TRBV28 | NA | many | TGTGCCAGCAGTTCCCCAGGGAGGCTGTTATACGAGCAGTACTTC | CASSSPGRLLYEQYF
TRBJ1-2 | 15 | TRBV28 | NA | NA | TGTGCCAGCAGTTCGGGGAGCGGACGGATCTATGGCTACACCTTC | CASSSGSGRIYGYTF
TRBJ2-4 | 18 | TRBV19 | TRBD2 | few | TGTGCCAGTAGGGCGACTAGCGGGAGGGCCCGGGCCAAAAACATTCAGTACTTC | CASRATSGRARAKNIQYF
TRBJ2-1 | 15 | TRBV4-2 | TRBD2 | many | TGTGCCAGCAGCCAACTAGCGGGAGGTTACTCTGAGCAGTTCTTC | CASSQLAGGYSEQFF
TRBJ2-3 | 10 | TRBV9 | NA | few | TGTGCCAGCTCGGGGGATACGCAGTATTTT | CASSGDTQYF
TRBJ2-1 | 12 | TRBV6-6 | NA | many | TGTGCCAGCAGTTACGGCCGGGACTCAGAGTTCTTC | CASSYGRDSEFF
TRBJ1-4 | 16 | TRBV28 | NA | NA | TGTGCCAGCGGGTTCGATACAGACGCAACTAATGAAAAACTGTTTTTT | CASGFDTDATNEKLFF
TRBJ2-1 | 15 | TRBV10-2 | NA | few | TGCGCCAGCAAAGGGCTAGGAGGGGCCTACAATGAGCAGTTCTTC | CASKGLGGAYNEQFF
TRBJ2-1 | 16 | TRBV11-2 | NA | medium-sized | TGTGCCAGCAGCCGCCGACGCCTCCTTAAGGTCAATGAGCAGTTCTTC | CASSRRRLLKVNEQFF
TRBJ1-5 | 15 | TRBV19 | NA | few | TGTGCCAGTAGTATAGGGGGGGGCACGGATCAGCCCCAGCATTTT | CASSIGGGTDQPQHF
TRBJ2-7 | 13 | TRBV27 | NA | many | TGTGCCAGCAGCACGACCCGACTGGGGACGCCGTACTTC | CASSTTRLGTPYF
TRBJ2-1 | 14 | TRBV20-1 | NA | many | TGCAGTTCTCACGAACGGGAGTTCTTCGATGAGCAGTTCTTC | CSSHEREFFDEQFF
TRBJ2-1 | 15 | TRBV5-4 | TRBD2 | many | TGTGCCAGCCGGGGGAGGGGATCCCCCTACAATGAGCAGTTCTTC | CASRGRGSPYNEQFF
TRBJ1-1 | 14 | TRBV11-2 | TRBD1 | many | TGTGCCAGCAAAAAGGGACAGTTCAACACTGAAGCTTTCTTT | CASKKGQFNTEAFF
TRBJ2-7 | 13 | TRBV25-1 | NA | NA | TGTGCCAGCAGTGCGGCAGGGGCCTACGAGCAGTACTTC | CASSAAGAYEQYF
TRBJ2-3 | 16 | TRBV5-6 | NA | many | TGTGCCAGCAGCGTGGGAACAAACGAAGTAACAGATACGCAGTATTTT | CASSVGTNEVTDTQYF
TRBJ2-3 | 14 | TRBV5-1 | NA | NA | TGCGCCAGCAGCTCCAGGTTGGACACAGATACGCAGTATTTT | CASSSRLDTDTQYF
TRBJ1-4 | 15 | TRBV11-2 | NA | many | TGTGCCAGCAGCTTACGACATGCAAGTTCTGAAAAACTGTTTTTT | CASSLRHASSEKLFF
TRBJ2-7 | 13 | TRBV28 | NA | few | TGTGCCAGCAGCCTTTCCGCCCCGTACGAGCAGTACTTC | CASSLSAPYEQYF
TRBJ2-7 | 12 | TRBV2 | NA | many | TGTGCCAGCAGTCGGGACTTCTACGAGCAGTACTTC | CASSRDFYEQYF
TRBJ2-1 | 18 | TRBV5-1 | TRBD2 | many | TGCGCCAGCAGCTTGGGGACTAGCGGGAGGGTTTCTTACAATGAGCAGTTCTTC | CASSLGTSGRVSYNEQFF
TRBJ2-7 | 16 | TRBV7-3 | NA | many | TGTGCCAGCAGCTTACATGATAATGGTGGGTCCTACGAGCAGTACTTC | CASSLHDNGGSYEQYF
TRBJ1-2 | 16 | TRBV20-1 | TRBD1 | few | TGCAGTGCTAGAGATCTTTTCCCGACAGGGTACTATGGCTACACCTTC | CSARDLFPTGYYGYTF
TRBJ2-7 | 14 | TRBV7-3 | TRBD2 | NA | TGTGCCAGCAGGACACAGAGCGGGACGTACGAGCAGTACTTC | CASRTQSGTYEQYF
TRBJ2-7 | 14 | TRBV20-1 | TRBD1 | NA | TGCAGTGCTAGAGCCCCGGCCGCAGGGGGCGAGCAGTACTTC | CSARAPAAGGEQYF
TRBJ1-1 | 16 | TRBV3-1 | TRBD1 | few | TGTGCCAGCAGCCAAGATCCAGGGGGCGTCGACACTGAAGCTTTCTTT | CASSQDPGGVDTEAFF
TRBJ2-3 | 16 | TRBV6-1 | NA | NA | TGTGCCAGCACCGAGCAGCCAGCGGCTAGCACAGATACGCAGTATTTT | CASTEQPAASTDTQYF
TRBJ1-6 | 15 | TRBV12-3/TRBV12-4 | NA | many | TGTGCCAGCACCAGGGACACATCCTATAATTCACCCCTCCACTTT | CASTRDTSYNSPLHF
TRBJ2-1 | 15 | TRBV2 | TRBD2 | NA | TGTGCCAGCAGTGGCGGGAGGCACTCCTACAATGAGCAGTTCTTC | CASSGGRHSYNEQFF
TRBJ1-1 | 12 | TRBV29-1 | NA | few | TGCAGCGGGACTGAACCAGGGGCTGAAGCTTTCTTT | CSGTEPGAEAFF
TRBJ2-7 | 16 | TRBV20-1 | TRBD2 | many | TGCAGTGCTAGTCTGAGGACTAGCGGGAACCGCTACGAGCAGTACTTC | CSASLRTSGNRYEQYF
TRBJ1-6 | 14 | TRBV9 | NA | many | TGTGCCAGCAGCGTAGGTGTGACTAATTCACCCCTCCACTTT | CASSVGVTNSPLHF
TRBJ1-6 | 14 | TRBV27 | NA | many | TGTGCCAGCAGTTGGTCACGGGGAAATTCACCCCTCCACTTT | CASSWSRGNSPLHF
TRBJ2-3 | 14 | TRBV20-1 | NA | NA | TGCAGTGTATCCAAACAGCTGAGCACAGATACGCAGTATTTT | CSVSKQLSTDTQYF
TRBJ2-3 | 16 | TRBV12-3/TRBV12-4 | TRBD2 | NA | TGTGCCAGCAGTTTAATGGCAGGTCTAGCGGGCGGTACGCAGTATTTT | CASSLMAGLAGGTQYF
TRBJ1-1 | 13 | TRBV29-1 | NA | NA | TGCAGCGCCCAAGAGCCCGGGAGAAGTGAAGCTTTCTTT | CSAQEPGRSEAFF
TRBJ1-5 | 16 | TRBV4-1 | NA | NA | TGCGCCAGCAGCCAAGTAAGAGGGACAAGCAATCAGCCCCAGCATTTT | CASSQVRGTSNQPQHF
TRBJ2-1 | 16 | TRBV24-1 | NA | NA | TGTGCCACCAGTGAATGGGAGCCACGGTCAAGGACAAAGCAGTTCTTC | CATSEWEPRSRTKQFF
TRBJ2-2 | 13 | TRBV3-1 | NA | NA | TGTGCCAGCAGCCTTGGGGGACTCGGGGAGCTGTTTTTT | CASSLGGLGELFF
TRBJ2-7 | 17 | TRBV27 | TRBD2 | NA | TGTGCCAGCAGTTATGAACGGACTAGCGGATTACCCTACGAGCAGTACTTC | CASSYERTSGLPYEQYF
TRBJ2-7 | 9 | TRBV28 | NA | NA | TGTGCCAGCGGCCCCGAGCAGTACTTC | CASGPEQYF
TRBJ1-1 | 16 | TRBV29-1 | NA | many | TGCAGCGTTAAAGGGTGGGCAGGGCAGTTGAACACTGAAGCTTTCTTT | CSVKGWAGQLNTEAFF
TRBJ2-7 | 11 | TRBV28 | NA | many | TGTGCCAGCAGTTTGCGTTACGAGCAGTACTTC | CASSLRYEQYF
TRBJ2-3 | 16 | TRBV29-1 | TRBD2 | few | TGCAGCGTTGGTCGTCTAGCGGGAGATCTCACAGATACGCAGTATTTT | CSVGRLAGDLTDTQYF